Described below is a single TCR beta chain sequence and its context. The target of this receptor is not known. Per-base qualities were not stored, and no clone one base away is much larger. The germline V gene sets CDR1 to SGHDT and CDR2 to YYEEEE. The CDR3 has 16 amino acids, counting the end cysteine and phenylalanine. Solely the CDR3 DNA is kept, with 48 bases framed from the first base. V gives up 0 bases and J gives up 3 bases, and the segment between their germline ends measures 16 bases. The source of the sample is a study of CD8 T cells in ankylosing spondylitis (dated 2017 in TCRdb). For context, the study as a whole: To find TCR variants linked to disease, the study profiled T cell receptor beta repertoires in ankylosing spondylitis patients and healthy donors. In total, the full study cohort was made up of some 110 healthy donors and about two dozen ankylosing spondylitis patients. Peripheral blood was sampled, and synovial fluid was additionally collected from ankylosing spondylitis patients. The research as a whole found: Significant enrichment of the disease-linked clones was reported in matched synovial fluid samples from ankylosing spondylitis patients. The disease-linked clones showed a CD8+ phenotype and occurred at relatively low frequencies in peripheral blood. A TCR beta motif made up of several highly homologous amino acid variants appeared to be characteristic of blood from ankylosing spondylitis patients. Some motif variants were previously reported in synovial fluid and blood of reactive arthritis patients, suggesting common disease-initiation mechanisms.

Sequencer: Illumina HiSeq 2500. TCR beta libraries were prepared by quantitative 5'-RACE with molecular barcodes. On the authors' methods: To identify disease-linked TCR variants, a new computational method was used, one built on a probabilistic model of VDJ rearrangement. TCRdb's own reprocessing of the public reads used fastp at Q25 and MiXCR and kept productive beta chains. Each entry is one CDR3 protein sequence, shown with its most common DNA and genes. TCRdb, not the authors, supplied the V and J calls. In all, the sample holds 350,000 to 450,000 distinct CDR3 sequences, and approximately 22% of those were seen once. The ten top clones hold around 14% of the sample.

The V and J genes are TRBV5-6 and TRBJ2-7; a tentative D match to TRBD2 spans 6 bases. Material: blood, either unsorted or a sorted T cell fraction (not recorded which). The clonotype comes from a male donor with ankylosing spondylitis or in good health (not recorded which). The DNA sequence is TGTGCCAGCAGCTTGGCAAGCGGGCTTAGGGGCTACGAGCAGTACTTC. This is translated as CASSLASGLRGYEQYF.